Below, 9 T cell receptor beta chains from the same sample are listed, as sequenced in a study of regulatory T cells in long-lasting Graves disease. Time point noted: persistent/refractory GD, antithyroid drugs over 5 years with positive TRAb. There was RNA extracted from PBMCs, and the TCR library was made from it. Combining iRepertoire HTBI primers with Arm-PCR of CDR3 regions, the authors built TCR beta libraries. MiXCR was run by TCRdb on the multiplex PCR reads, yielding one entry per CDR3 protein. The sample shows around 460,000 distinct CDR3 sequences, roughly a fifth of them seen only once. This specimen consisted of peripheral blood mononuclear cells (PBMCs), obtained when the disease was refractory, from a patient treated with antithyroid drugs. The receptors here all came from a female donor with Graves disease.

The chain couples TRBV6-1 to TRBJ2-1; 9 nucleotides align to TRBD1. The CDR3 extends over 15 amino acids. CDR1 and CDR2 from the germline V gene are MNHNS and SASEGT. The trim removed 5 bases at V and 8 bases at J, leaving 10 bases unmatched. Here the CDR3 DNA reads TGTGCCAGCAGTCTGGGACAGGGTAGATTAGATGAGCAGTTCTTC. Translating it yields CASSLGQGRLDEQFF.

The V call is TRBV28, the J call TRBJ1-1, with D possibly being TRBD1 (5 bases). CDR3 length: 18 residues. Trimming removed 7 bases at V and 5 bases at J, with 29 bases between. Germline lookup yields CDR1 MDHEN and CDR2 SYDVKM. The chain's CDR3 is CASIRTGGRVWSDTEAFF. The CDR3 DNA reads as TGTGCCAGCATCCGAACTGGGGGAAGGGTCTGGAGCGATACTGAAGCTTTCTTT.

In its sample, this clonotype was seen once. The conserved final phenylalanine or tryptophan is absent from the CDR3, which likely points to a read error. The rearrangement joins TRBV14 to TRBJ1-2; D uncertain. The length of the CDR3 is 14 residues. V shed 0 bases and J shed 5 bases, with 10 bases lying between them. Germline V gives CDR1 SGHDN, CDR2 FVKESK. CDR3 protein: CASSQDGGWYGYTL. The CDR3 nucleotides are TGTGCCAGCAGCCAAGATGGTGGTTGGTATGGCTACACCCTC.

This clonotype was seen repeatedly, ten times or more. J is TRBJ1-1 and V is TRBV7-2; D gene uncertain. CDR3 length equals 14 residues. The germline V gene has CDR1 SGHTA and CDR2 FQGNSA. Trimming left V 1 base short and J 1 base short, with 7 bases between. Here the CDR3 DNA reads TGTGCCAGCAGCTTAGTGTCAGGGAACACTGAAGCTTTCTTT. Translating it yields CASSLVSGNTEAFF.

A word on this clonotype: This may come from a read error, since a much larger clone is one base off. This chain connects TRBV7-2 to TRBJ2-5, with D perhaps given as TRBD1 or TRBD2 (6 bases each). This CDR3 is 15 amino acids long. From germline, CDR1 is SGHTA and CDR2 FQGNSA. V shed 5 bases and J shed 4 bases, with 17 bases lying between them. The CDR3 here is CASSQVQGGGETQYF. For the CDR3, the DNA is TGTGCCAGCAGCCAGGTACAGGGAGGTGGAGAGACCCAGTACTTC.

The chain couples TRBV4-2 to TRBJ2-5; 7 nucleotides agree with TRBD1. The V segment lost 2 bases and the J segment 4 bases; nucleotides outside the gene matches: 1. The CDR3 length is 13 residues. In germline, CDR1 is LGHNA, CDR2 YNFKEQ. As DNA, the CDR3 is TGTGCCAGCAGCCAACCAGGGGGAGAGACCCAGTACTTC. As protein: CASSQPGGETQYF.

This clonotype turned up a few times. The gene calls are TRBV11-2 and TRBJ1-3; tentatively, D is TRBD1 (5 bases). The length of the CDR3 is 18 residues. V gave up 5 bases and J gave up 0 bases, with 20 bases separating them. Germline values: CDR1 SGHAT, CDR2 FQNNGV. The CDR3 bases are TGTGCCAGCAGCCAAAACCCACCAGGGCCGAGCTCTGGAAACACCATATATTTT. This codes for CASSQNPPGPSSGNTIYF.

The gene calls are TRBV14 and TRBJ2-5; no definite D call. V lost 4 bases and J 5 bases, leaving 8 bases between the germline ends. CDR1 is SGHDN, CDR2 FVKESK, per germline. The CDR3 sequence is 12 residues long. The CDR3 DNA reads as TGTGCCAGCAGCCGTTACATGGAGACCCAGTACTTC. This sequence encodes CASSRYMETQYF. Together with reference TRBV14 and TRBJ2-5, the CDR3 gives the full variable domain: EAGVTQFPSHSVIEKGQTVTLRCDPISGHDNLYWYRRVMGKEIKFLLHFVKESKQDESGMPNNRFLAERTGGTYSTLKVQPAELEDSGVYFCASSRYMETQYFGPGTRLLVL.

There are a few counts of this clonotype. The V gene is TRBV29-1, the J gene TRBJ2-7; 7 bases line up with TRBD1. CDR1 and CDR2 (germline): SQVTM, ANQGSEA. V lost 1 base and J lost 7; bases outside the gene matches: 4. CDR3 length: 12 amino acids. The CDR3 nucleotides read TGCAGCGTTGAAGGGGACAGACGGGAGCAGTACTTC. It yields the protein CSVEGDRREQYF.